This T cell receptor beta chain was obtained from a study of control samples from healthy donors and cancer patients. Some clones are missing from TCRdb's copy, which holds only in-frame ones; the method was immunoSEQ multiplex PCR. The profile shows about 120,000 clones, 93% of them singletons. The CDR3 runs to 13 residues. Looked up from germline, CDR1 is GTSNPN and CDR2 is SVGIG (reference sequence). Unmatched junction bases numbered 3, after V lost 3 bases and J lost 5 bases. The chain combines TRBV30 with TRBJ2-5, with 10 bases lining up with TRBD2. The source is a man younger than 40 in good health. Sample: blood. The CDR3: CAWSPTSGETQYF. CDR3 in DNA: TGTGCCTGGAGCCCGACTAGCGGGGAGACCCAGTACTTC.